These T cell receptor beta chains were read from a single sample in a study of patients and donors after allogeneic stem cell transplantation. A single record per CDR3 protein comes from TCRdb applying MiXCR to the RT-PCR reads. The sample holds 390,000 or so distinct CDR3 sequences, 15% to 20% seen once. The sequenced material came from blood, either unsorted or a sorted T cell fraction (not recorded which). The receptors here all came from a human donor who was either an allogeneic HSCT recipient or a stem cell or donor lymphocyte infusion donor (not recorded which). It is not recorded whose cells these are; they may come from a transplant donor. CDR3s include the opening cysteine and the closing phenylalanine or tryptophan. Each record gives: J gene, CDR3 length, D gene, clone size, V gene, CDR3 DNA, CDR3 protein. A D gene is named only where the DNA matches it firmly. Rows may omit the clone size; those that give it use once, few, many or a size class.

j_call: TRBJ2-3; cdr3_length: 16; d_call: TRBD2; clone_size: few; v_call: TRBV15; cdr3_nt: TGTGCCACCAGCACCCCGGGGGCTAGCGGGAGGGCTACGCAGTATTTT; cdr3_aa: CATSTPGASGRATQYF
j_call: TRBJ1-1; cdr3_length: 16; d_call: .; clone_size: .; v_call: TRBV7-9; cdr3_nt: TGTGCCAGCAGCCCACGAGGACTGGGGGAGGACACTGAAGCTTTCTTT; cdr3_aa: CASSPRGLGEDTEAFF
j_call: TRBJ2-3; cdr3_length: 17; d_call: TRBD2; clone_size: few; v_call: TRBV20-1; cdr3_nt: TGCAGACCCTACCCGGGACTAGGGGAAATAGACACAGATACGCAGTATTTT; cdr3_aa: CRPYPGLGEIDTDTQYF
j_call: TRBJ2-7; cdr3_length: 17; d_call: .; clone_size: .; v_call: TRBV11-2; cdr3_nt: TGTGCCAGCAGCCCGCGTTCACCATTGACAGGTTCCTACGAGCAGTACTTC; cdr3_aa: CASSPRSPLTGSYEQYF
j_call: TRBJ2-2; cdr3_length: 16; d_call: .; clone_size: .; v_call: TRBV20-1; cdr3_nt: TGCAGTGCTTCTTTTCGCAGAGGAAAAGACACCGGGGAGCTGTTTTTT; cdr3_aa: CSASFRRGKDTGELFF
j_call: TRBJ2-7; cdr3_length: 16; d_call: TRBD1; clone_size: .; v_call: TRBV29-1; cdr3_nt: TGCAGCGTTCTGTTGGTGGAGGACAGGGGCCCCTACGAGCAGTACTTC; cdr3_aa: CSVLLVEDRGPYEQYF
j_call: TRBJ1-1; cdr3_length: 14; d_call: .; clone_size: few; v_call: TRBV5-6; cdr3_nt: TGTGCCAGCAGCTTCGATAGAGGGCGCACCCCGGCTTTCTTT; cdr3_aa: CASSFDRGRTPAFF
j_call: TRBJ2-2; cdr3_length: 15; d_call: TRBD1; clone_size: few; v_call: TRBV6-1; cdr3_nt: TGTGCCAGCTCCTACCTGACAGGGCGGATCGGGGAGCTGTTTTTT; cdr3_aa: CASSYLTGRIGELFF
j_call: TRBJ1-5; cdr3_length: 16; d_call: .; clone_size: few; v_call: TRBV4-2; cdr3_nt: TGTGCCAGCAGCAAAGATGCAGGGGCAAGCAATCAGCCCCAGCATTTT; cdr3_aa: CASSKDAGASNQPQHF
j_call: TRBJ2-1; cdr3_length: 14; d_call: .; clone_size: .; v_call: TRBV15; cdr3_nt: TGTGCCACCAGCAGAGTCTTGCAGGGGTCGGACCAGTTCTTC; cdr3_aa: CATSRVLQGSDQFF
j_call: TRBJ1-1; cdr3_length: 18; d_call: .; clone_size: few; v_call: TRBV4-3; cdr3_nt: TGCGCCAGCAGCCAAGATAGGCCAGATACCCATATGAACACTGAAGCTTTCTTT; cdr3_aa: CASSQDRPDTHMNTEAFF
j_call: TRBJ1-5; cdr3_length: 13; d_call: .; clone_size: .; v_call: TRBV20-1; cdr3_nt: TGCAGTGCTAGGGAAAACGACAATCAGCCCCAGCATTTT; cdr3_aa: CSARENDNQPQHF
j_call: TRBJ2-7; cdr3_length: 15; d_call: .; clone_size: .; v_call: TRBV20-1; cdr3_nt: TGCAGTGCTAGAGATGAGGACTTATCTTCCTACGAGCAGTACTTC; cdr3_aa: CSARDEDLSSYEQYF